This entry lists 9 T cell receptor beta chains sequenced from one sample in a study of blood T cell repertoires in COVID-19. Repertoires were generated with immunoSEQ multiplex PCR, while TCRdb's copy carries only in-frame clones and drops some. The sample has almost 400,000 clones; approximately 88% are singletons. Input material: PBMCs or T cells enriched from blood (not recorded which). All receptors come from a woman under 40 with acute COVID-19.

V usage is TRBV2 and J usage is TRBJ1-2, with D perhaps TRBD1 (5 bases). In germline, CDR1 is SNHLY, CDR2 FYNNEI. Trimming cost V 4 bases and J 0 bases, with 9 bases left between them. The CDR3 totals 14 residues. The DNA for the CDR3 is TGTGCCAGCAGTGGTAGGGGCGCTAACTATGGCTACACCTTC. Translating it yields CASSGRGANYGYTF.

The V call is TRBV11-2, the J call TRBJ2-1; maybe TRBD1 (5 bases). The CDR3 loop spans 15 amino acids. The V and J ends lost 0 bases and 6 bases respectively, with 12 bases between them. Germline V lookup: CDR1 SGHAT, CDR2 FQNNGV. CDR3 in DNA: TGTGCCAGCAGCTTAGATTTCTGGGGCAGCAATGAGCAGTTCTTC. It yields the protein CASSLDFWGSNEQFF. Drawing the rest from reference TRBV11-2 and TRBJ2-1, the complete variable domain is EAGVAQSPRYKIIEKRQSVAFWCNPISGHATLYWYQQILGQGPKLLIQFQNNGVVDDSQLPKDRFSAERLKGVDSTLKIQPAKLEDSAVYLCASSLDFWGSNEQFFGPGTRLTVL.

V usage is TRBV5-1 and J usage is TRBJ1-2; a weak D match, TRBD1 (5 bases). The V end lost 0 bases, the J end lost 3 bases, and 18 bases lay between the germline ends. The germline V gene encodes CDR1 SGHRS and CDR2 YFSETQ. The CDR3 extends over 17 amino acids. CDR3 in amino acids: CASSLVLMGRVDYGYTF. CDR3 DNA: TGCGCCAGCAGCTTGGTATTAATGGGCAGGGTGGACTATGGCTACACCTTC.

The rearrangement uses TRBV19 and TRBJ1-1; TRBD1 might be the D (5 bases). This CDR3 is 13 amino acids long. V dropped 3 bases and J dropped 5 bases, with 10 bases sitting between them. Germline CDR1 reads LNHDA; CDR2 reads SQIVND (reference sequence). CDR3 protein: CASSMGRVTEAFF. The CDR3 DNA is TGTGCCAGTAGTATGGGCAGGGTAACTGAAGCTTTCTTT.

This chain links TRBV4-1 with TRBJ1-1; 8 nucleotides agree with TRBD1. CDR1 is MGHRA and CDR2 is YSYEKL in the germline V gene. The CDR3 runs to 19 residues. With V trimmed by 1 base and J by 3 bases, 16 bases remained unmatched. CDR3 nucleotide sequence: TGCGCCAGCAGCCAAGTACCCCCGGACAGGGATGTAGGTGACACTGAAGCTTTCTTT. This codes for CASSQVPPDRDVGDTEAFF.

The gene calls are TRBV5-1 and TRBJ2-7, with TRBD1 matching over 7 bases. Germline-derived CDR1 and CDR2 are SGHRS and YFSETQ. This CDR3 is built from 15 residues. V was pared by 0 bases and J by 9 bases, with 12 bases of the junction left unmatched. CDR3 sequence: CASSLAEGATEGQYF. The CDR3 nucleotides are TGCGCCAGCAGCTTGGCCGAGGGGGCGACCGAGGGGCAGTACTTC. Full variable domain (rest looked up from reference TRBV5-1 and TRBJ2-7): KAGVTQTPRYLIKTRGQQVTLSCSPISGHRSVSWYQQTPGQGLQFLFEYFSETQRNKGNFPGRFSGRQFSNSRSEMNVSTLELGDSALYLCASSLAEGATEGQYFGPGTRLTVT.

This clone came up once. This rearrangement joins TRBV13 to TRBJ2-1; TRBD2 matches at 9 bases. This CDR3 region has 16 residues. The V gene end was trimmed by 2 bases and the J gene end by 8 bases; junction bases not matched to a gene: 10. Germline CDR1 and CDR2: PRHDT and FYEKMQ (reference sequence). In DNA, the CDR3 is TGTGCCAGCAGCTTACGGCGGGGGCGGGAGGGACATGAGCAGTTCTTC. It is translated as CASSLRRGREGHEQFF.

The chain couples TRBV6-4 to TRBJ2-1, with TRBD1 identical over 7 bases. The CDR3 length is 14 residues. The V and J ends lost 5 bases and 8 bases, in that order; junction bases with no gene match: 9. Germline V lookup: CDR1 MRHNA, CDR2 SNTAGT. CDR3 sequence (DNA): TGTGCCAGCAGTATTGAGGGACAGCCTGATGAGCAGTTCTTC. It codes for CASSIEGQPDEQFF.

The chain recombines TRBV7-3 with TRBJ1-5; D is unclear. This CDR3 region has 13 residues. Trimming left V 5 bases short and J 0 bases short, with 5 bases between. Germline CDR1 SGHTA, CDR2 FQGTGA. The CDR3 bases are TGTGCCAGCAGCCCAAATAGCAATCAGCCCCAGCATTTT. This encodes CASSPNSNQPQHF.